Presented here are 10 T cell receptor beta chains from one specimen sequenced in a study of early stage breast cancer tumors. Using immunoSEQ multiplex PCR, the repertoire was profiled, and TCRdb retains in-frame clones only, with some absent. The sample lists thousands of clones, about 70% occurring once. Input material: breast tumor tissue. Source of these receptors: a person in their sixties or seventies with breast cancer.

The V gene is TRBV5-6, the J gene TRBJ1-5, with unresolved D. In germline, CDR1 is SGHDT, CDR2 YYEEEE. The CDR3 has 14 amino acids. V lost 1 base and J 5 bases, leaving 10 bases between the germline ends. Here the CDR3 reads CASSLYTDYQPQHF. The CDR3 region has the DNA TGTGCCAGCAGCTTGTATACAGATTATCAGCCCCAGCATTTT.

This chain connects TRBV28 to TRBJ2-7; D might be TRBD2 (5 bases). The CDR3 spans 10 residues. The germline V and J ends were trimmed by 7 bases and 5 bases, with 6 bases remaining between them. Germline assignment: CDR1 MDHEN and CDR2 SYDVKM. The CDR3 sequence: CASKADEQYF. The CDR3 bases are TGTGCCAGCAAAGCGGACGAGCAGTACTTC.

This clone was recorded once. The V call is TRBV7-2, the J call TRBJ2-4, with 9 bases matching TRBD2. Germline V gene sequence: CDR1 SGHTA, CDR2 FQGNSA. Trimming cost V 3 bases and J 0 bases; bases outside gene matches: 3. This CDR3 is 16 amino acids long. This CDR3 reads CASSFALAGAKNIQYF. The CDR3 DNA reads TGTGCCAGCAGCTTTGCACTAGCGGGAGCCAAAAACATTCAGTACTTC.

The chain couples TRBV6-5 to TRBJ2-3; D not certain. The CDR3 covers 16 residues. Trimming left V 4 bases short and J 3 bases short, with 17 bases between. Germline V gene data show CDR1 as MNHEY and CDR2 as SVGAGI. CDR3 coding DNA: TGTGCCAGCAGTTCCCTGTTTAGGGTCGGAACAGATACGCAGTATTTT. Translation: CASSSLFRVGTDTQYF.

This clone was counted only a few times. The rearrangement joins TRBV28 to TRBJ1-5, with a weak D call TRBD1 (5 bases). The germline V gene encodes CDR1 MDHEN and CDR2 SYDVKM. Trimming removed 6 bases from V and 5 bases from J, with 11 bases in between. This CDR3 region has 13 residues. The CDR3 DNA follows: TGTGCCAGCAGAGACGGGGGTTATCAGCCCCAGCATTTT. Residues: CASRDGGYQPQHF.

This chain connects TRBV18 to TRBJ2-2; D tentatively fits TRBD1 or TRBD2 (5 bases each). The CDR3 consists of 15 residues. Per germline, CDR1 KGHSH and CDR2 LQKENI. V gave up 3 bases and J gave up 5 bases, with 13 bases separating them. Here the CDR3 DNA reads TGTGCCAGCTCACCGGGGGTACAGGAAACCGGGGAGCTGTTTTTT. As protein: CASSPGVQETGELFF.

The rearrangement uses TRBV11-1 and TRBJ1-2, with unresolved D. Germline V lookup: CDR1 SGHAT, CDR2 FQDESV (reference sequence). The CDR3 spans 14 residues. V was trimmed by 1 base and J by 0 bases, leaving 6 bases between them. The CDR3 protein is CASSLDRANYGYTF. The CDR3 DNA reads TGTGCCAGCAGCTTAGACAGAGCTAACTATGGCTACACCTTC.

To note about this clone: Its ends do not fully match the called genes, so a read error is possible. The chain uses TRBV18 and TRBJ1-1; perhaps TRBD1 as D (5 bases). CDR1 is KGHSH and CDR2 is LQKENI in the germline V gene. The CDR3 runs 18 residues. In DNA, the CDR3 is TGTGCCAGCTCACCGCTCGGGGGGGTCCGAGGGATTAACACGGAAGCTTTCTTT. Encoded protein: CASSPLGGVRGINTEAFF. The entire variable domain, with the rest obtained from reference TRBV18 and TRBJ1-1, is as follows: NAGVMQNPRHLVRRRGQEARLRCSPMKGHSHVYWYRQLPEEGLKFMVYLQKENIIDESGMPKERFSAEFPKEGPSILRIQQVVRGDSAAYFCASSPLGGVRGINTEAFFGQGTRLTVV.

This chain links TRBV2 with TRBJ2-3, with TRBD1 matching 7 bases. Trimming removed 6 bases from V and 3 bases from J; junction bases left unmatched: 15. The CDR3 covers 17 residues. Germline V gene lookup returns CDR1 SNHLY and CDR2 FYNNEI. The CDR3 loop reads CASSSRLGGWLTDTQYF. The DNA for the CDR3 is TGTGCCAGCAGCTCACGGTTAGGGGGCTGGTTAACAGATACGCAGTATTTT.

The rearrangement uses TRBV15 and TRBJ2-7; no clear D gene. Between the trimmed V and J ends, which lost 0 bases and 5 bases, there was a span of 17 bases. CDR1 and CDR2 (germline): LNHNV, YYDKDF (reference sequence). The CDR3 loop spans 16 amino acids. In DNA form, the CDR3 reads TGTGCCACCAGCAGAGATGCCAGCGTCAGGAGTCACGAGCAGTACTTC. Its protein is CATSRDASVRSHEQYF.